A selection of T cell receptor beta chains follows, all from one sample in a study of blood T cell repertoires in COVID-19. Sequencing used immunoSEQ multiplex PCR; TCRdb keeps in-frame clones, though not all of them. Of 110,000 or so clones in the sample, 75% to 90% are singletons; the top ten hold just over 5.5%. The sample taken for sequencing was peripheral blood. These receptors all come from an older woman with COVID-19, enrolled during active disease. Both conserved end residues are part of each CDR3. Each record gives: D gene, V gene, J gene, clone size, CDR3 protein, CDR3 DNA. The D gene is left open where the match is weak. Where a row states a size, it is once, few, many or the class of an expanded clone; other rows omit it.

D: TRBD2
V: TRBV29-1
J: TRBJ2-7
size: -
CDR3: CSVEDGAGSSGEQYF
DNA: TGCAGCGTTGAAGACGGAGCGGGGTCGAGTGGCGAGCAGTACTTC

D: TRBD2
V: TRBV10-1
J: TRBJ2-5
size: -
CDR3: CASRAHGLEETQYF
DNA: TGCGCCAGCAGAGCGCACGGACTAGAAGAGACCCAGTACTTC

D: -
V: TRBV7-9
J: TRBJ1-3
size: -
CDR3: CASSLDRDSGNTIYF
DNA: TGTGCCAGCAGCTTAGACAGGGACTCTGGAAACACCATATATTTT

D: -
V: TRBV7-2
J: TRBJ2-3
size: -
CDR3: CASSLNGGGAFSDTQYF
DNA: TGTGCCAGCAGCTTAAATGGAGGAGGGGCTTTTTCAGATACGCAGTATTTT

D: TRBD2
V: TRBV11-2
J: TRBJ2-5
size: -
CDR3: CASSPPGGYQETQYF
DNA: TGTGCCAGCAGCCCCCCGGGGGGATACCAAGAGACCCAGTACTTC

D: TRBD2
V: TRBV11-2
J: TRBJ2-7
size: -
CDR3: CASSHGTSSYEQYF
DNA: TGTGCCAGCAGCCATGGGACTAGCTCGTACGAGCAGTACTTC

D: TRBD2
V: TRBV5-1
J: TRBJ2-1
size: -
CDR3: CASRLAGRWSGDEQFF
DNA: TGCGCCAGCAGACTAGCGGGGAGGTGGAGTGGGGATGAGCAGTTCTTC

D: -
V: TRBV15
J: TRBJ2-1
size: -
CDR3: CATSRDRGSSYNEQFF
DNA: TGTGCCACCAGCAGAGATCGGGGGAGCTCCTACAATGAGCAGTTCTTC

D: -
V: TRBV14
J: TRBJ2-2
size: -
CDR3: CASSQQGMAGELFF
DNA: TGTGCCAGCAGCCAACAGGGGATGGCCGGGGAGCTGTTTTTT

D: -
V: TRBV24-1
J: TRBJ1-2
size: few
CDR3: CATSDHQGFTF
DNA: TGTGCCACCAGTGATCATCAGGGCTTCACCTTC

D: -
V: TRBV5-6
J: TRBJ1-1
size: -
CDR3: CASTPRGMNTEAFF
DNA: TGTGCCAGCACCCCCCGGGGGATGAACACTGAAGCTTTCTTT

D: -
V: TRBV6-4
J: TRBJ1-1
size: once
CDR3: CASSDVPQGENTEAFF
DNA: TGTGCCAGCAGTGACGTTCCCCAAGGGGAGAACACTGAAGCTTTCTTT

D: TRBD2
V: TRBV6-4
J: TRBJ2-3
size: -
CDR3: CASSETSGGTDTQYF
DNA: TGTGCCAGCAGTGAGACTAGCGGGGGCACAGATACGCAGTATTTT

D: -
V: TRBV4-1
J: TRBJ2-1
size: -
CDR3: CASSQTVSSYNEQFF
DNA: TGCGCCAGCAGCCAAACGGTAAGCTCCTACAATGAGCAGTTCTTC

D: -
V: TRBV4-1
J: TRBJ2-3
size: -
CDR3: CASSPRGAGSASDTQYF
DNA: TGCGCCAGCAGCCCCAGGGGCGCGGGTTCAGCCTCAGATACGCAGTATTTT

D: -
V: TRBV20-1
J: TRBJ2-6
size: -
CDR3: CSASAYSGANVLTF
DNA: TGCAGTGCTAGTGCTTATTCTGGGGCCAACGTCCTGACTTTC

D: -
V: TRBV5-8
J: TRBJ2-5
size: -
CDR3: CASSPKLGVQETQYF
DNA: TGTGCCAGCAGCCCAAAATTGGGCGTACAAGAGACCCAGTACTTC

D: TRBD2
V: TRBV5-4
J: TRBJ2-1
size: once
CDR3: CASSLETSGGYNEQFF
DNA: TGTGCCAGCAGCTTGGAAACTAGCGGGGGATACAATGAGCAGTTCTTC

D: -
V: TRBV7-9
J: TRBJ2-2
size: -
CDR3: CASTQGEGGTGELFF
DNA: TGTGCCAGCACCCAAGGAGAGGGCGGCACCGGGGAGCTGTTTTTT

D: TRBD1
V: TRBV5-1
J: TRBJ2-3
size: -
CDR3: CASSSDRGLDTQYF
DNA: TGCGCCAGCAGCTCGGACAGGGGGCTTGATACGCAGTATTTT

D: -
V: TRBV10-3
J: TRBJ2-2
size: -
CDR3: CAISESRLRGGAKNTGELFF
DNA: TGTGCCATCAGTGAGTCTCGGTTGCGCGGCGGGGCAAAGAACACCGGGGAGCTGTTTTTT

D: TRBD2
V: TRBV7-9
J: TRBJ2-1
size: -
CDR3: CASSARLLAGGVSYNEQFF
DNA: TGTGCCAGCAGCGCAAGACTTCTAGCGGGGGGAGTCTCCTACAATGAGCAGTTCTTC

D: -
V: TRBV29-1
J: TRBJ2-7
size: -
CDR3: CSVGRQGSSYEQYF
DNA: TGCAGCGTTGGGCGGCAGGGTAGCTCCTACGAGCAGTACTTC

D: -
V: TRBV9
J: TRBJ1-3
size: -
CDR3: CASSLDTVSGNTIYF
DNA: TGTGCCAGCAGCCTGGACACAGTCTCTGGAAACACCATATATTTT

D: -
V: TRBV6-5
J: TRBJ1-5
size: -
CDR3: CASSLTGFYGNQPQHF
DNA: TGTGCCAGCAGTTTAACAGGGTTCTATGGCAATCAGCCCCAGCATTTT

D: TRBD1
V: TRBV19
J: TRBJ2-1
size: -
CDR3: CASSPDRGRVWNEQFF
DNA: TGTGCCAGTAGCCCAGACAGGGGGCGGGTGTGGAATGAGCAGTTCTTC

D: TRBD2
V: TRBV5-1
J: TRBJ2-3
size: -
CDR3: CASSFPTSGGPTDTQYF
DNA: TGCGCCAGCAGCTTTCCCACTAGCGGGGGACCCACAGATACGCAGTATTTT

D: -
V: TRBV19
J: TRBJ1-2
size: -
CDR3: CASSIGGTYGYTF
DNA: TGTGCCAGTAGTATCGGCGGAACTTATGGCTACACCTTC

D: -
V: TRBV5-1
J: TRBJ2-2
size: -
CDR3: CASSLELGGNTGELFF
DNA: TGCGCCAGCAGCTTGGAACTAGGGGGGAACACCGGGGAGCTGTTTTTT

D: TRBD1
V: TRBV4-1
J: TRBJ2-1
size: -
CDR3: CASSQGTGEKYNEQFF
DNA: TGCGCCAGCAGCCAAGGGACAGGGGAGAAGTACAATGAGCAGTTCTTC

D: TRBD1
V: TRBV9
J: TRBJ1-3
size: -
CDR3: CASSGQGVIGNTIYF
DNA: TGTGCCAGCAGCGGACAGGGGGTAATTGGAAACACCATATATTTT

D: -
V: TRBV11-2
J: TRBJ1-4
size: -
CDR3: CASSLDSYEKLFF
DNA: TGTGCCAGCAGCTTAGACAGTTACGAAAAACTGTTTTTT

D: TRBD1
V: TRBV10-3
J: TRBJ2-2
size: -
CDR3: CAIKGTGGDTGELFF
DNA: TGTGCCATTAAGGGGACAGGGGGCGACACCGGGGAGCTGTTTTTT

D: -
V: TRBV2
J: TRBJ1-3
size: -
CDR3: CASSAQGTSGNTIYF
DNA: TGTGCCAGCAGTGCCCAGGGTACCTCTGGAAACACCATATATTTT

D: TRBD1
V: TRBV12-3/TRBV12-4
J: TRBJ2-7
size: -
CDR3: CASSRGQPSEQYF
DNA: TGTGCCAGCAGTCGGGGACAGCCCAGCGAGCAGTACTTC

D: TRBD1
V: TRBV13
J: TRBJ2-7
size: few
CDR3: CASSIRQGGSYEQYF
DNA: TGTGCCAGCAGCATACGACAGGGGGGGAGCTACGAGCAGTACTTC

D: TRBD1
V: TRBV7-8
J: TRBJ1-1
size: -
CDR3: CASSKDRVNTEAFF
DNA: TGTGCCAGCAGCAAGGACAGGGTAAACACTGAAGCTTTCTTT

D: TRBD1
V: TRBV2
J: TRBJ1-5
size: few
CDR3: CASSDQGQGNQPQHF
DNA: TGTGCCAGCAGTGATCAGGGACAGGGGAATCAGCCCCAGCATTTT

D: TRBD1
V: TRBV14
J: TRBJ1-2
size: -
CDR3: CASSQATGGFGYTF
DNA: TGTGCCAGCAGCCAAGCCACAGGGGGCTTTGGCTACACCTTC

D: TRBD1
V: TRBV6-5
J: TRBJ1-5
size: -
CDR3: CASRPGTGHQPQHF
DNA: TGTGCCAGCAGGCCCGGGACAGGGCATCAGCCCCAGCATTTT

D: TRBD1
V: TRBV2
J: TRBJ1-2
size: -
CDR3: CASSRTGIPPNYGYTF
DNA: TGTGCCAGCAGTCGGACAGGGATTCCTCCTAACTATGGCTACACCTTC

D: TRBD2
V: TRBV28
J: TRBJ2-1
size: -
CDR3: CASSLSSGGAYEQFF
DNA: TGTGCCAGCAGTTTATCTAGCGGGGGGGCTTATGAGCAGTTCTTC

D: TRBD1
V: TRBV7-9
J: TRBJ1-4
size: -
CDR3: CASKGTGGEKLFF
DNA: TGTGCCAGCAAAGGGACAGGGGGAGAAAAACTGTTTTTT

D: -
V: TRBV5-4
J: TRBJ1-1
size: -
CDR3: CASSFGTNTEAFF
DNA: TGTGCCAGCAGCTTCGGGACAAACACTGAAGCTTTCTTT

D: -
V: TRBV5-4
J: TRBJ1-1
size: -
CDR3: CASRHDRYTEAFF
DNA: TGTGCCAGCAGACATGACAGGTACACTGAAGCTTTCTTT

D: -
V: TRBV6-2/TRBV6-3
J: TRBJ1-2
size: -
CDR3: CASSDPDRPYGYTF
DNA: TGTGCCAGCAGTGACCCCGACAGGCCCTATGGCTACACCTTC

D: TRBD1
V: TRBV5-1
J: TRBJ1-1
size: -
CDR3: CASSWDSYTEAFF
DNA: TGCGCCAGCAGCTGGGACAGCTACACTGAAGCTTTCTTT

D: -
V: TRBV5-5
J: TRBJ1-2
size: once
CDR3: CASSLKGRGELNYGYTF
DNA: TGTGCCAGCAGCTTGAAGGGCAGGGGCGAGCTAAACTATGGCTACACCTTC

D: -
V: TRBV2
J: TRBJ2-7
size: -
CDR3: CASSGTYEQYF
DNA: TGTGCCAGCAGTGGGACTTACGAGCAGTACTTC

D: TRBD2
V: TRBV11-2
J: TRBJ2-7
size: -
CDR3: CASSLTSGDEQYF
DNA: TGTGCCAGCAGCTTAACTAGCGGGGACGAGCAGTACTTC

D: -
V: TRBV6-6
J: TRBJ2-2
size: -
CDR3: CASSRRPRGTNTGELFF
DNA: TGTGCCAGCAGTCGCAGACCCAGGGGAACGAACACCGGGGAGCTGTTTTTT